The 10 T cell receptor beta chains given below trace back to one sample, sequenced in a study of blood T cell repertoires in COVID-19. TCRdb keeps only in-frame clones here, not all; method: immunoSEQ multiplex PCR. The sample carries roughly 220,000 clones, around 89% recorded once. Sequencing was carried out using PBMCs or T cells enriched from blood (not recorded which). These receptors all come from a woman aged 25 to 39 who had recovered from COVID-19.

The chain has TRBV9 and TRBJ2-1; D may be TRBD2 (5 bases). The V and J ends lost 4 bases and 3 bases respectively, with 14 bases between them. Germline V gives CDR1 SGDLS, CDR2 YYNGEE. The length of the CDR3 is 15 residues. CDR3 amino acids: CASSPAGHLYNEQFF. The CDR3 DNA is TGTGCCAGCAGCCCGGCGGGCCATCTCTACAATGAGCAGTTCTTC.

V and J are TRBV3-1 (or the pseudogene TRBV3-2) and TRBJ2-2; no reliable D call. Trimming took 0 bases from V and 4 from J, leaving 9 bases between them. The CDR3 is 15 amino acids. Germline CDR1 and CDR2: LGHDT and YNNKEL (reference sequence). The CDR3 DNA reads as TGTGCCAGCAGCCAAGATTGGCGGAGCACCGGGGAGCTGTTTTTT. Translated: CASSQDWRSTGELFF.

The V gene is TRBV19, the J gene TRBJ1-2; the match to TRBD1 covers 7 bases. The CDR3 is 13 amino acids. CDR1 is LNHDA and CDR2 is SQIVND in the germline V gene (reference sequence). Losses at the gene ends were 4 bases for V and 8 bases for J; bases not matched to a gene: 7. CDR3 amino acids: CASSRGTVGGYTF. The CDR3 DNA follows: TGTGCCAGTAGTAGGGGGACAGTCGGGGGCTACACCTTC.

The chain links TRBV7-2 to TRBJ1-3; maybe TRBD1 (6 bases). Germline V CDR1 and CDR2: SGHTA, FQGNSA. Trimming cost V 0 bases and J 0 bases, with 15 bases left between them. The CDR3 is 18 residues long. CDR3 nucleotides: TGTGCCAGCAGCTTAGCGCCAACAGGGCCAAGCTCTGGAAACACCATATATTTT. Protein product: CASSLAPTGPSSGNTIYF. Drawing the rest from reference TRBV7-2 and TRBJ1-3, the complete variable domain is GAGVSQSPSNKVTEKGKDVELRCDPISGHTALYWYRQSLGQGLEFLIYFQGNSAPDKSGLPSDRFSAERTGGSVSTLTIQRTQQEDSAVYLCASSLAPTGPSSGNTIYFGEGSWLTVV.

The rearrangement joins TRBV3-1 (or the pseudogene TRBV3-2) to TRBJ2-3, with TRBD2 identical over 7 bases. The CDR3 runs 15 residues. V dropped 4 bases and J dropped 2; count of bases not matched to a gene: 6. Per the germline V gene, CDR1 is LGHDT and CDR2 is YNNKEL (reference sequence). CDR3 region: CASSPRGVLTDTQYF. Written as DNA, the CDR3 is TGTGCCAGCAGCCCCCGGGGGGTACTCACAGATACGCAGTATTTT.

This rearrangement joins TRBV18 to TRBJ2-3; the match to TRBD1 covers 10 bases. Looked up from germline, CDR1 is KGHSH and CDR2 is LQKENI. V was clipped by 1 base and J by 0 bases; unmatched bases: 1. The CDR3 covers 16 residues. CDR3 protein: CASSPLGQGSTDTQYF. The DNA of the CDR3 is TGTGCCAGCTCACCACTGGGACAGGGGAGCACAGATACGCAGTATTTT.

The J gene is TRBJ1-5, the V gene TRBV5-4; 7 bases fit TRBD1. V gave up 0 bases and J gave up 5 bases; unmatched junction bases: 5. This CDR3 is built from 15 residues. Germline-derived CDR1 and CDR2 are SGHNT and YYREEE (reference sequence). In nucleotides, the CDR3 is TGTGCCAGCAGCTTGGGACAGGGCGGAGATCAGCCCCAGCATTTT. Encoded protein: CASSLGQGGDQPQHF.

The chain recombines TRBV20-1 with TRBJ2-3, with 7 bases lining up with TRBD2. The CDR3 is made up of 14 amino acids. V gave up 3 bases and J gave up 0 bases; unmatched junction bases: 3. Germline V gives CDR1 DFQATT, CDR2 SNEGSKA (reference sequence). CDR3 loop: CSASAGVSTDTQYF. CDR3 nucleotide sequence: TGCAGTGCTAGTGCGGGGGTGAGCACAGATACGCAGTATTTT.

The J gene is TRBJ1-4, the V gene TRBV6-5; 7 bases agree with TRBD1. The CDR3 is made up of 13 amino acids. Germline CDR1 MNHEY, CDR2 SVGAGI. Germline trimming cut 5 bases from V and 8 bases from J; bases unmatched to any gene: 5. Written as DNA, the CDR3 is TGTGCCAGCAGTAACAGGGGAGGCGAAAAACTGTTTTTT. It codes for CASSNRGGEKLFF.

This clone was observed a few times. The CDR3 sequence: CASSQKMNTEAFF. The CDR3 DNA sequence: TGTGCCAGCAGTCAAAAAATGAACACTGAAGCTTTCTTT. The chain is built from TRBV6-2 or TRBV6-3 and TRBJ1-1; D call uncertain. The V and J ends lost 5 bases and 0 bases respectively, with 7 bases between them. Looked up from germline, CDR1 is MNHEY and CDR2 is SVGEGT. This CDR3 spans 13 amino acids.